What follows are 24 T cell receptor beta chains derived from one specimen sequenced in a study of T-cell reconstitution after alpha-beta-depleted transplantation in children. Unique molecular identifiers were built into the TCRbeta library. MiXCR, applied by TCRdb to the PCR reads, yields one record per CDR3 protein. Here the sample spans around 100,000 distinct CDR3 sequences, 4.5% to 7.5% being singletons. The specimen was PBMCs, mostly from graft donor cells, collected 60 days after TCRalphabeta/CD19-depleted stem cell transplant. The receptors shown here come from a female patient aged 2-9 years who had a stem cell transplant for Fanconi anemia, so the T cells may come from the graft donor.

This clonotype occurred a few times. V is TRBV11-1 and J is TRBJ2-7; TRBD2 matches at 12 bases. The CDR3 length is 19 residues. CDR1 is SGHAT, CDR2 FQDESV, per germline (reference sequence). Unmatched junction bases numbered 17, after V lost 1 base and J lost 7 bases. The CDR3 sequence is CASSLVRELAGGSLQEQYF. CDR3 DNA sequence: TGTGCCAGCAGCTTAGTTCGTGAACTAGCGGGAGGATCTCTACAAGAGCAGTACTTC.

This clonotype occurred a few times. The J gene is TRBJ2-3, the V gene TRBV30; D is unclear. CDR1 and CDR2 from the germline V gene are GTSNPN and SVGIG (reference sequence). There are 12 residues in the CDR3. Trimming cost V 5 bases and J 1 base, with 7 bases left between them. The CDR3, as DNA: TGTGCCTGGGGAACAGGCACAGATACGCAGTATTTT. Translated: CAWGTGTDTQYF.

This clonotype occurred many times. This rearrangement joins TRBV5-1 to TRBJ2-7; 10 nucleotides line up with TRBD2. Germline V gene data show CDR1 as SGHRS and CDR2 as YFSETQ. This CDR3 contains 16 residues. The V gene end was trimmed by 1 base and the J gene end by 5 bases; junction bases not matched to a gene: 9. For the CDR3, the DNA is TGCGCCAGCAGCTTGAACCCAGCGGGAGGGCCGGACGAGCAGTACTTC. Translation: CASSLNPAGGPDEQYF.

The sample holds many counts of this clonotype. The V call is TRBV7-8, the J call TRBJ2-7; 7 nucleotides agree with TRBD1. Per germline, CDR1 SGHVS and CDR2 FQNEAQ. CDR3 length: 17 residues. V shed 2 bases and J 0 bases; nucleotides not matched to a gene: 10. This chain's CDR3 is CASSLFPTGISSYEQYF. The CDR3 DNA reads as TGTGCCAGCAGCTTATTCCCGACAGGGATAAGCTCCTACGAGCAGTACTTC.

In this sample, this clonotype turned up many times. The J gene is TRBJ1-5, the V gene TRBV12-3 or TRBV12-4; no firm D call. V shed 3 bases and J shed 3 bases, with 9 bases lying between them. There are 14 residues in the CDR3. The CDR3 loop is CASSFAGSNQPQHF. For the CDR3, the DNA is TGTGCCAGCAGTTTTGCCGGCTCCAATCAGCCCCAGCATTTT.

This clonotype was detected a few times. This CDR3 is CSASDSSLDGHLYEQYF. CDR3 bases: TGCAGTGCTAGTGATAGTAGCCTCGATGGACACCTCTACGAGCAGTACTTC. This chain uses TRBV20-1 with TRBJ2-7; a weak D match, TRBD1 (5 bases). The CDR3 loop spans 17 amino acids. The V end was cut by 3 bases, the J end by 3 bases, with 24 bases between. CDR1 and CDR2 from the germline V gene are DFQATT and SNEGSKA (reference sequence).

This clonotype was found many times. The V gene is TRBV6-4, the J gene TRBJ2-1; 8 nucleotides agree with TRBD2. This CDR3 has 15 residues. The germline V gene encodes CDR1 MRHNA and CDR2 SNTAGT. With V trimmed by 3 bases and J by 4 bases, 5 bases remained unmatched. The CDR3 region has the DNA TGTGCCAGCAGTGAAGCGAGCGGGGGATACAATGAGCAGTTCTTC. It is translated as CASSEASGGYNEQFF.

V gene TRBV6-2 or TRBV6-3 combines with J gene TRBJ2-2; TRBD1 might be the D (6 bases). This CDR3 has 15 amino acids. V lost 3 bases and J 6 bases, leaving 14 bases between the germline ends. Germline CDR1 reads MNHEY; CDR2 reads SVGEGT. The CDR3 DNA reads as TGTGCCAGCAGTTATCCTCCCAGGGGTGCCGGGGAGCTGTTTTTT. This sequence encodes CASSYPPRGAGELFF.

This clonotype was seen repeatedly, ten times or more. The V and J genes are TRBV5-1 and TRBJ2-7; D remains unclear. CDR1 SGHRS and CDR2 YFSETQ come from the germline V gene. The CDR3 loop spans 14 amino acids. The V end was cut by 0 bases, the J end by 4 bases, with 11 bases between. CDR3 loop: CASSLEDGEYEQYF. The CDR3 region has the DNA TGCGCCAGCAGCTTGGAGGACGGAGAATACGAGCAGTACTTC.

This clonotype was picked up many times. This chain joins TRBV29-1 and TRBJ2-7; D not certain. Deletions cut 4 bases from V and 2 bases from J, with 12 bases between. This CDR3 spans 13 amino acids. Germline CDR1 is SQVTM and CDR2 is ANQGSEA. The CDR3 here is CSVGQTGPYEQYF. The CDR3 DNA follows: TGCAGCGTTGGCCAAACGGGCCCCTACGAGCAGTACTTC.

This clonotype occurred many times. This chain uses TRBV5-1 with TRBJ1-5, with TRBD1 identical over 10 bases. This CDR3 is built from 15 residues. Germline V gene lookup returns CDR1 SGHRS and CDR2 YFSETQ. With 6 bases clipped from V and 5 bases from J, the junction kept 8 bases outside the gene matches. The CDR3 coding sequence is TGCGCCAGCAAAACCGGGACAGGGGACTATCAGCCCCAGCATTTT. As protein: CASKTGTGDYQPQHF.

This clonotype has at least ten counts. V is TRBV28 and J is TRBJ2-5, with TRBD2 as a possible D gene (5 bases). Germline CDR1 is MDHEN and CDR2 is SYDVKM. V was cut by 6 bases and J by 7 bases, with 15 bases left in between. The length of the CDR3 is 13 residues. CDR3 DNA sequence: TGTGCCAGCAGCCTGGACTGGAAAGGGACCCAGTACTTC. This sequence encodes CASSLDWKGTQYF.

This clonotype was seen at least ten times. The chain joins TRBV5-1 to TRBJ2-5, with D possibly TRBD2 on 6 matching bases. Germline values: CDR1 SGHRS, CDR2 YFSETQ. CDR3 length: 16 amino acids. The V and J ends lost 5 bases and 1 base respectively, with 18 bases between them. The CDR3 reads CASRLDKPGLQETQYF. CDR3 coding DNA: TGCGCCAGCAGGTTAGACAAACCGGGACTCCAAGAGACCCAGTACTTC.

This clonotype was seen at least ten times. V is TRBV12-5 and J is TRBJ2-5; D may be TRBD2 (6 bases). Germline-derived CDR1 and CDR2 are LGHNT and FRNRAP. V was trimmed by 3 bases and J by 5 bases, leaving 16 bases between them. The CDR3 contains 15 residues. The CDR3 loop is CASGFWHGEVETQYF. DNA of the CDR3: TGTGCTAGTGGTTTTTGGCACGGGGAGGTGGAGACCCAGTACTTC. Using reference TRBV12-5 and TRBJ2-5 for the parts outside the CDR3, the full variable domain is DARVTQTPRHKVTEMGQEVTMRCQPILGHNTVFWYRQTMMQGLELLAYFRNRAPLDDSGMPKDRFSAEMPDATLATLKIQPSEPRDSAVYFCASGFWHGEVETQYFGPGTRLLVL.

At least ten counts were recorded for this clonotype. The chain carries TRBV28 and TRBJ2-1; 7 bases fit TRBD2. Germline V gene data show CDR1 as MDHEN and CDR2 as SYDVKM. This CDR3 contains 14 residues. Trimming took 4 bases from V and 2 from J; bases not matched to a gene: 2. The CDR3 DNA reads TGTGCCAGCAGTTCGGGACTAACCTACAATGAGCAGTTCTTC. Translation gives CASSSGLTYNEQFF.

This chain links TRBV29-1 with TRBJ2-5, with D uncertain. V lost 2 bases and J 4 bases, leaving 20 bases between the germline ends. There are 16 residues in the CDR3. Germline V gives CDR1 SQVTM, CDR2 ANQGSEA. The DNA for the CDR3 is TGCAGCGTTGAACCCCCGGCCGCAGGTATTAGAGAGACCCAGTACTTC. Amino acid sequence: CSVEPPAAGIRETQYF.

This clonotype has a count of ten or more. V is TRBV7-3 and J is TRBJ2-5, with D hard to call. The CDR3 spans 13 residues. Trimming removed 2 bases from V and 5 bases from J, with 9 bases in between. Per germline, CDR1 SGHTA and CDR2 FQGTGA. For the CDR3, the DNA is TGTGCCAGCAGCTTAGGGCCAATCGAGACCCAGTACTTC. Translated, it gives CASSLGPIETQYF.

This chain uses TRBV7-9 with TRBJ2-1; tentatively, D is TRBD1 or TRBD2 (5 bases each). Germline V lookup: CDR1 SEHNR, CDR2 FQNEAQ (reference sequence). The CDR3 contains 13 residues. V was cut by 5 bases and J by 12 bases, with 17 bases left in between. CDR3 nucleotide sequence: TGTGCCAGCAGCCCTACCCTATTGAGGGGGCAGTTCTTC. Its translation: CASSPTLLRGQFF.

This clonotype was observed at least ten times. The chain recombines TRBV7-3 with TRBJ2-7; no clear D. This CDR3 is built from 15 residues. V lost 2 bases and J 3 bases, leaving 14 bases between the germline ends. Germline-derived CDR1 and CDR2 are SGHTA and FQGTGA. In nucleotides, the CDR3 is TGTGCCAGCAGCTTAGGATCTTCTCCTATCTACGAGCAGTACTTC. It codes for CASSLGSSPIYEQYF.

This clonotype was seen at least ten times. The chain couples TRBV12-3 or TRBV12-4 to TRBJ2-1; TRBD2 is a possible D gene (6 bases). The CDR3 contains 13 residues. Trimming shortened V by 2 bases and J by 7 bases, and 9 bases separated the two germline ends. CDR3 nucleotides: TGTGCCAGCAGTTTAACTAGCCTAAATGAGCAGTTCTTC. It encodes CASSLTSLNEQFF.

This clonotype was counted at least ten times. The chain links TRBV12-3 or TRBV12-4 to TRBJ2-5, with D perhaps TRBD1 (6 bases). This CDR3 contains 16 residues. Trimming took 4 bases from V and 5 from J, leaving 20 bases between them. The CDR3 reads CASSSSGTRASETQYF. The CDR3 DNA is TGTGCCAGCAGTTCCTCCGGGACACGCGCTTCCGAGACCCAGTACTTC.

This clonotype was seen at least ten times. The chain couples TRBV7-3 to TRBJ2-2, with TRBD1 as a possible D gene (5 bases). Looked up from germline, CDR1 is SGHTA and CDR2 is FQGTGA. The CDR3 runs to 15 residues. V lost 1 base and J lost 5, with 11 bases in between. CDR3 region: CASSLKPGRTGELFF. The CDR3 nucleotides read TGTGCCAGCAGCTTAAAGCCAGGGCGAACCGGGGAGCTGTTTTTT. Full variable domain (missing parts from reference TRBV7-3 and TRBJ2-2): GAGVSQTPSNKVTEKGKYVELRCDPISGHTALYWYRQSLGQGPEFLIYFQGTGAADDSGLPNDRFFAVRPEGSVSTLKIQRTERGDSAVYLCASSLKPGRTGELFFGEGSRLTVL.

This clonotype was seen many times. The chain has TRBV7-9 and TRBJ2-2, with unresolved D. CDR1 SEHNR and CDR2 FQNEAQ come from the germline V gene (reference sequence). The length of the CDR3 is 13 residues. V gave up 2 bases and J gave up 6 bases, with 7 bases separating them. The chain's CDR3 is CASSLYRAGELFF. The CDR3 DNA reads as TGTGCCAGCAGCTTATACCGGGCCGGGGAGCTGTTTTTT.

This clonotype was seen many times. Written as DNA, the CDR3 is TGTGCCACCAGCAGAGTAGGCAGGGCCAAAAACATTCAGTACTTC. Protein sequence: CATSRVGRAKNIQYF. The genes are TRBV15 and TRBJ2-4; D ambiguous. Trimming removed 1 base at V and 1 base at J, with 8 bases between. Germline V gives CDR1 LNHNV, CDR2 YYDKDF (reference sequence). The CDR3 covers 15 residues. Complete variable domain (other parts from reference TRBV15 and TRBJ2-4): DAMVIQNPRYQVTQFGKPVTLSCSQTLNHNVMYWYQQKSSQAPKLLFHYYDKDFNNEADTPDNFQSRRPNTSFCFLDIRSPGLGDTAMYLCATSRVGRAKNIQYFGAGTRLSVL.